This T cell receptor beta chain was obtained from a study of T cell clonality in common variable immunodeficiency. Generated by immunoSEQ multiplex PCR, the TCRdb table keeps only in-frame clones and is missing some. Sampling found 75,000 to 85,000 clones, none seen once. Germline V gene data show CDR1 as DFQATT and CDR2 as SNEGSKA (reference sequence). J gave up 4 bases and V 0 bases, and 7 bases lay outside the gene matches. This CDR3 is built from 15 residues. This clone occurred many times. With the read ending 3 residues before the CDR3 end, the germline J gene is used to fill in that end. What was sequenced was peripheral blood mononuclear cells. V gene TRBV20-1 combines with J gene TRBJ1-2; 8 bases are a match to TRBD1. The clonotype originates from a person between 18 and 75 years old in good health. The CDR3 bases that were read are TGCAGTGCTAGAGATCAGGGGGCGAGCGCCTATGGC. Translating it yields CSARDQGASAYG. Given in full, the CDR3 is CSARDQGASAYGYTF.